The clone carrying this TCR beta chain was seen ten or more times. Its specificity is not known. Trimming pared 1 base from V and 0 bases from J, leaving 4 bases between. Germline V gene lookup returns CDR1 LGHDT and CDR2 YNNKEL (reference sequence). The CDR3 is made up of 15 amino acids. The data belong to a study of molecular identifiers for immune sequencing clone quantification. TCRdb passed the PCR reads through MiXCR, listing each CDR3 protein once. In the table there are some 650,000 distinct CDR3 sequences, just under 20% of which are singletons. Broader study findings: Underestimated sizes of highly expanded clones could result from identical TCR molecules that share a barcode.

This receptor was obtained from a human donor in good health. Some libraries in this study had Jurkat cell RNA spiked in. Input material: naive CD8+ T cells from blood, with Jurkat cell RNA spiked in. Subset here: FACS-sorted CD8+CD4-CCR7+CD45RA+ naive T cells. The rearrangement uses TRBV3-1 and TRBJ2-6; D is undetermined. The chain's CDR3 is CASSQVGSGANVLTF. CDR3 DNA sequence: TGTGCCAGCAGCCAAGTAGGCTCTGGGGCCAACGTCCTGACTTTC.